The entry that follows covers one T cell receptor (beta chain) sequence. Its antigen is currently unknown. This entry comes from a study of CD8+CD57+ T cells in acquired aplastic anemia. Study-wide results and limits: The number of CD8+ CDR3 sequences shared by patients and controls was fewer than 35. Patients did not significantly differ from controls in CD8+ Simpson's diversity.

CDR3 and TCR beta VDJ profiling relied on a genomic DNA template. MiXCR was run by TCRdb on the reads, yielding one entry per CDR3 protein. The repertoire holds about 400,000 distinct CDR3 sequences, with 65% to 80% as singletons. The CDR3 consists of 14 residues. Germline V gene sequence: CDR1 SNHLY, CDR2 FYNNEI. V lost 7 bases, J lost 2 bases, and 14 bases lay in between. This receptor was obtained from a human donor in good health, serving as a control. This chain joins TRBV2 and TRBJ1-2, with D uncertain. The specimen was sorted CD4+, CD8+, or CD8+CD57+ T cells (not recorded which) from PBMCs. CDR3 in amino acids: CASKVGGSNYGYTF. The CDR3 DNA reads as TGTGCCAGCAAGGTGGGAGGCTCCAACTATGGCTACACCTTC.